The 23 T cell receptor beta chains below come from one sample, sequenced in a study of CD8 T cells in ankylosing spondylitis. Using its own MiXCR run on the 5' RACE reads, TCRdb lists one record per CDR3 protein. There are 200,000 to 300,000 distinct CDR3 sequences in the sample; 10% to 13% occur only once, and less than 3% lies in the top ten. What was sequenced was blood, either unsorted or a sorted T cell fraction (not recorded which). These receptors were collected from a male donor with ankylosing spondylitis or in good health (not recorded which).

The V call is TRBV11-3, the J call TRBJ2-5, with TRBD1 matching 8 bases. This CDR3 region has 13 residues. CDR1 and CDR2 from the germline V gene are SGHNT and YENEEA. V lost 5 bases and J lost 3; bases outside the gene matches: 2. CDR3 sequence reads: CASSRTGKETQYF. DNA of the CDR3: TGTGCCAGCAGCCGGACAGGGAAAGAGACCCAGTACTTC. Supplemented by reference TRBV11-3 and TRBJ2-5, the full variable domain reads EAGVVQSPRYKIIEKKQPVAFWCNPISGHNTLYWYLQNLGQGPELLIRYENEEAVDDSQLPKDRFSAERLKGVDSTLKIQPAELGDSAVYLCASSRTGKETQYFGPGTRLLVL.

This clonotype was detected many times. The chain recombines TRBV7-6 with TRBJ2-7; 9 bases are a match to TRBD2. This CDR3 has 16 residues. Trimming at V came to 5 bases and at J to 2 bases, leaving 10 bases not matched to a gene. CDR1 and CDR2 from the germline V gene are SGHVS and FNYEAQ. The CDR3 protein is CASSPGASGTTYEQYF. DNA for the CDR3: TGTGCCAGCAGCCCAGGTGCTAGCGGGACTACCTACGAGCAGTACTTC.

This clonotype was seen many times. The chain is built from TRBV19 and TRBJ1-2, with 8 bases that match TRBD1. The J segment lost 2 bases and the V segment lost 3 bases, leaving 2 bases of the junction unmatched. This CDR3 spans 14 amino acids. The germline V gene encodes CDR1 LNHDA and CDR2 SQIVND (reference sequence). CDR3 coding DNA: TGTGCCAGTAGTATCTGGACAGGGAACTATGGCTACACCTTC. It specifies CASSIWTGNYGYTF.

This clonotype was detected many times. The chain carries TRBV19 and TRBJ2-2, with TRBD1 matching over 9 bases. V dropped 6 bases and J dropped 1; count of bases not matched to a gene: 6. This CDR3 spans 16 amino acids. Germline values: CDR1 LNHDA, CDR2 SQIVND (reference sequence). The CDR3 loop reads CASSLLTGGNTGELFF. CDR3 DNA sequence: TGTGCCAGTAGCCTACTGACAGGGGGGAACACCGGGGAGCTGTTTTTT.

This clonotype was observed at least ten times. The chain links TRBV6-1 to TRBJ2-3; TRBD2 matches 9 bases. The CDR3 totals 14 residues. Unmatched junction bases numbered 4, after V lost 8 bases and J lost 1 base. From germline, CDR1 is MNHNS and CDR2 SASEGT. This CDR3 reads CASSKREGTDTQYF. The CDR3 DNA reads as TGTGCCAGCTCGAAGCGGGAGGGCACAGATACGCAGTATTTT.

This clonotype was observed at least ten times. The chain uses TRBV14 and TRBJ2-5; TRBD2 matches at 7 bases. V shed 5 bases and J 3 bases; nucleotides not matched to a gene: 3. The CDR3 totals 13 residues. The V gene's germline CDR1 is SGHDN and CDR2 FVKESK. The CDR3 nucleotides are TGTGCCAGCAGCTCGGGGGGAGAAGAGACCCAGTACTTC. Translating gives CASSSGGEETQYF.

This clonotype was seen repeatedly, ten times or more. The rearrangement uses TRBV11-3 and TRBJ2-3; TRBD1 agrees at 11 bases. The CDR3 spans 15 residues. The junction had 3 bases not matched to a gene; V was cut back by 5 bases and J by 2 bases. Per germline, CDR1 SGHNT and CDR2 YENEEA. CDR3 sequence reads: CASSTGQGATDTQYF. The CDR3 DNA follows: TGTGCCAGCAGCACAGGACAGGGGGCCACAGATACGCAGTATTTT. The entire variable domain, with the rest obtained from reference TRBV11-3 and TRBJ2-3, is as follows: EAGVVQSPRYKIIEKKQPVAFWCNPISGHNTLYWYLQNLGQGPELLIRYENEEAVDDSQLPKDRFSAERLKGVDSTLKIQPAELGDSAVYLCASSTGQGATDTQYFGPGTRLTVL.

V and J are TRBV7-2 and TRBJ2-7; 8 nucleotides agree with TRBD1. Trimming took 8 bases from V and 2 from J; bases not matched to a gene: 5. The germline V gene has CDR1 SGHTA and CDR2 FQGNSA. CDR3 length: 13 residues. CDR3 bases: TGTGCCAGCGGACCGGACAGGGCCTACGAGCAGTACTTC. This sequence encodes CASGPDRAYEQYF. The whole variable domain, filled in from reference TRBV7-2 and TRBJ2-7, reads GAGVSQSPSNKVTEKGKDVELRCDPISGHTALYWYRQSLGQGLEFLIYFQGNSAPDKSGLPSDRFSAERTGGSVSTLTIQRTQQEDSAVYLCASGPDRAYEQYFGPGTRLTVT.

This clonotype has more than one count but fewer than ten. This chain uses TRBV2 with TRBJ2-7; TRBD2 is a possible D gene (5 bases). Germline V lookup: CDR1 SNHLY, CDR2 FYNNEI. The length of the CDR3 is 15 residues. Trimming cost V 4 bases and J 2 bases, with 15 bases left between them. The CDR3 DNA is TGTGCCAGCAGTGGTCTCAAGAGGGCAGCCTACGAGCAGTACTTC. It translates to CASSGLKRAAYEQYF.

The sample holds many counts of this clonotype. The chain's CDR3 is CAISGSTTSYEQYF. The CDR3 bases are TGTGCCATCAGCGGGTCTACTACCTCCTACGAGCAGTACTTC. The chain carries TRBV10-3 and TRBJ2-7, with no clear D. CDR3 size: 14 residues. V was cut by 6 bases and J by 0 bases, with 12 bases left in between. The germline CDR1 and CDR2 sequences are ENHRY and SYGVKD.

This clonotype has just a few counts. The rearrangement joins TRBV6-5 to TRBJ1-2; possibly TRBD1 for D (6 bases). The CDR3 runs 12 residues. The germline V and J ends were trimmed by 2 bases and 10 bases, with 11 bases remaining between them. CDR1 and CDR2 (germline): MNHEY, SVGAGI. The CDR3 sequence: CASSYKGVDYTF. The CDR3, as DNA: TGTGCCAGCAGTTACAAGGGGGTGGACTACACCTTC.

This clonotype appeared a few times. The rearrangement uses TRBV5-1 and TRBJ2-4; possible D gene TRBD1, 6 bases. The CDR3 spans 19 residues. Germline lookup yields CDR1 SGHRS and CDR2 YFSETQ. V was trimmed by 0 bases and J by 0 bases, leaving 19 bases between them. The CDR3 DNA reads TGCGCCAGCAGCTTGGGGGCAGGGGCGGCTGAAATAGCCAAAAACATTCAGTACTTC. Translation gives CASSLGAGAAEIAKNIQYF.

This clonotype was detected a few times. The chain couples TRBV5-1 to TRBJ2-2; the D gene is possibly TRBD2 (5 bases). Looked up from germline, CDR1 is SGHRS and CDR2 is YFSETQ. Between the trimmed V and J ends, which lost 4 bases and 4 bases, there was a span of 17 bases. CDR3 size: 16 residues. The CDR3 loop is CASSPTGEGGTGELFF. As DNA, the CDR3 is TGCGCCAGCAGCCCGACTGGGGAAGGAGGCACCGGGGAGCTGTTTTTT.

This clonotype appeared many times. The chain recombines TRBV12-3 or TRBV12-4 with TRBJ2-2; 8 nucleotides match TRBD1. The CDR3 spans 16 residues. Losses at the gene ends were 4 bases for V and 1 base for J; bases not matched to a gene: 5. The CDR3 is CASSSQDRGNTGELFF. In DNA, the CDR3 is TGTGCCAGCAGTTCCCAAGACAGGGGGAACACCGGGGAGCTGTTTTTT.

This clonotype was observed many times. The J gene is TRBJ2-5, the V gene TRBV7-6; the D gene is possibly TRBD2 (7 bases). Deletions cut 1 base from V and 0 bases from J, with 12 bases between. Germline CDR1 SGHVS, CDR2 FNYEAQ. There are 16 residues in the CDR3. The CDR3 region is CASSLVLGGHQETQYF. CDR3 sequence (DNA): TGTGCCAGCAGCTTAGTTTTGGGGGGGCACCAAGAGACCCAGTACTTC.

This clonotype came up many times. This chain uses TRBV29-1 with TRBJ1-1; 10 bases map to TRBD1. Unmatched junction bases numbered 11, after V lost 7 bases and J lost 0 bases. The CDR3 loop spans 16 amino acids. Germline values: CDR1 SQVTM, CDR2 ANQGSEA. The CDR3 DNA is TGCAGCGCCTCGGACAGGGGGGTTCTAATGAACACTGAAGCTTTCTTT. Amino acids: CSASDRGVLMNTEAFF. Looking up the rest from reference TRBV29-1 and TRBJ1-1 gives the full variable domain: SAVISQKPSRDICQRGTSLTIQCQVDSQVTMMFWYRQQPGQSLTLIATANQGSEATYESGFVIDKFPISRPNLTFSTLTVSNMSPEDSSIYLCSASDRGVLMNTEAFFGQGTRLTVV.

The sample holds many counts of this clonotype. The CDR3 coding sequence is TGTGCCAGCAGCGTAGGGACAGGGGTAGGGACTGAAGCTTTCTTT. Translated, it gives CASSVGTGVGTEAFF. This chain uses TRBV9 with TRBJ1-1, with TRBD1 matching 9 bases. V lost 0 bases and J lost 5; bases outside the gene matches: 5. CDR1 is SGDLS, CDR2 YYNGEE, per germline. The CDR3 runs to 15 residues.

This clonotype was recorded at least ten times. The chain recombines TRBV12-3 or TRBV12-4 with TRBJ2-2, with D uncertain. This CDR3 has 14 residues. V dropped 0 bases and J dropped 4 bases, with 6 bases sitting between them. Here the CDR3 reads CASSLAGITGELFF. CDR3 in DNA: TGTGCCAGCAGTTTAGCAGGGATCACCGGGGAGCTGTTTTTT.

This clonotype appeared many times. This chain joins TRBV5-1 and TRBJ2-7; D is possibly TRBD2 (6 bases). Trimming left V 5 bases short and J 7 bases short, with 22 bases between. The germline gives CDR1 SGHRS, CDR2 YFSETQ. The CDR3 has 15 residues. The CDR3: CASSFAPGAAGEQYF. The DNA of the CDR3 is TGCGCCAGCAGTTTTGCCCCGGGAGCCGCGGGGGAGCAGTACTTC.

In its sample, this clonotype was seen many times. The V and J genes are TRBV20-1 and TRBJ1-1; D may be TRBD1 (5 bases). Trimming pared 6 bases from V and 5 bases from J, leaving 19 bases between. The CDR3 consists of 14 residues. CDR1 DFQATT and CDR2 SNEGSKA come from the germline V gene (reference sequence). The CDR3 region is CSAPLGTAGTEAFF. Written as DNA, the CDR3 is TGCAGTGCCCCTTTGGGGACCGCGGGGACTGAAGCTTTCTTT.

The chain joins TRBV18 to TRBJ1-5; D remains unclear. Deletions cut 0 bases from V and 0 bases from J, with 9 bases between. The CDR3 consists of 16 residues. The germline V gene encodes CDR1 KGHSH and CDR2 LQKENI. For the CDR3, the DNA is TGTGCCAGCTCACCACCGACTTCTAATAGCAATCAGCCCCAGCATTTT. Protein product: CASSPPTSNSNQPQHF.

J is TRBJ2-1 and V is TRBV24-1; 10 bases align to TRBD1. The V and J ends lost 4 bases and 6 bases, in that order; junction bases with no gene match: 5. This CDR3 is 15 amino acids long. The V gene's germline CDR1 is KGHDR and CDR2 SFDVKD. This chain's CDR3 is CATSDRGQGLNEQFF. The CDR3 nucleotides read TGTGCCACCAGTGACCGGGGACAGGGGCTCAATGAGCAGTTCTTC.

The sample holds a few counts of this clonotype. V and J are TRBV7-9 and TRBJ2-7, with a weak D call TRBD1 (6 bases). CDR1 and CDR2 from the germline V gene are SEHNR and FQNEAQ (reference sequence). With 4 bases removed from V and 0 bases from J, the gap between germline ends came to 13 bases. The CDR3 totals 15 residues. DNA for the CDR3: TGTGCCAGCAGCTCACGACAGGTGAGCTCCTACGAGCAGTACTTC. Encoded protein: CASSSRQVSSYEQYF.